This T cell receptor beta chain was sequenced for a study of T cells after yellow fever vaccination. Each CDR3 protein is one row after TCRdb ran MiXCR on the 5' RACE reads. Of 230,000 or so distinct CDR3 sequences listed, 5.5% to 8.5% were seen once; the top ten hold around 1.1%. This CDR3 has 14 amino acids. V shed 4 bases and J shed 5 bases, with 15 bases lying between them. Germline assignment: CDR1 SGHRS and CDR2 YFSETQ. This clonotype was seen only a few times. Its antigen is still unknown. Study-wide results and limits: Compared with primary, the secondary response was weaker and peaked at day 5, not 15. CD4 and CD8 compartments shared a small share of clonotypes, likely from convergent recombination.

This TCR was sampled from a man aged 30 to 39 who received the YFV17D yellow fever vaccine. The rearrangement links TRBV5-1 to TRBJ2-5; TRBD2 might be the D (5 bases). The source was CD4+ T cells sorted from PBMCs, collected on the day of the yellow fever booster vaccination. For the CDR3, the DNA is TGCGCCAGCAGCCTGCGGACTTCGGGGGAGACCCAGTACTTC. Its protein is CASSLRTSGETQYF.